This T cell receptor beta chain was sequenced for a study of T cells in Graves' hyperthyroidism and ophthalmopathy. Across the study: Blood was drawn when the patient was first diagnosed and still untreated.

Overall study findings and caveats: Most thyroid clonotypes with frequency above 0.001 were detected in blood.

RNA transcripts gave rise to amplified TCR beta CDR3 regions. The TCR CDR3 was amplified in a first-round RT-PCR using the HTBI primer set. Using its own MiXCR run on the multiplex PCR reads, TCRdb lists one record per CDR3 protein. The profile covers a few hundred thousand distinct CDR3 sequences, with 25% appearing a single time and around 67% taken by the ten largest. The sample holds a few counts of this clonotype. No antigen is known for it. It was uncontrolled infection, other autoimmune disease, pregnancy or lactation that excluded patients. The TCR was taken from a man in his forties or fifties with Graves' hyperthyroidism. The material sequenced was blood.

The CDR3 coding sequence is TGTGCCAGCGGGAAAGAGACCCAGTACTTC. It specifies CASGKETQYF. The V gene is TRBV2, the J gene TRBJ2-5, with D unresolved. The V gene's germline CDR1 is SNHLY and CDR2 FYNNEI. Trimming pared 8 bases from V and 3 bases from J, leaving 4 bases between. CDR3 length: 10 residues.